Included here is one T cell receptor beta chain sequence, with context. No antigen is known for it. Base-call qualities are not available, and no considerably larger clone is one nucleotide away. Its CDR3 holds 12 amino acids, cysteine through phenylalanine. Only CDR3 DNA is held: 36 bases, read in frame from base 1. V loses 5 bases, J loses 5 bases, and the germline ends lie 7 bases apart. Library method: the immunoSEQ multiplex PCR assay. TCRdb obtained this table from immuneACCESS and retained in-frame rearrangements with V and J assigned. These tables miss some clones; where compared with another copy, unresolved V genes account for less than half of the shortfall, and the remainder is unexplained. The sample has tens of thousands of clones on record, over 75% of them singletons. The ten largest make up under 7.5% of the sample. This specimen comes from a study of control samples from healthy donors and cancer patients (dated by TCRdb to the early 2020s).

This clonotype was sampled from a man between 50 and 59 years old in good health. The chain is made from TRBV12-3 or TRBV12-4 and TRBJ1-5, with a weak D call of TRBD1 (5 bases match). Sequenced: blood. The CDR3 corresponds to CASSQGYQPQHF. The DNA sequence is as follows: TGTGCCAGCAGTCAGGGATATCAGCCCCAGCATTTT.